Listed below are T cell receptor beta chains from one sample, sequenced in a study of read filtering for tumor transcriptome and immune sequencing. TCRdb processed the reads anew with MiXCR; each CDR3 protein has one entry. The sample lists about 40,000 distinct CDR3 sequences; 12% were seen once. Specimen: a population of CD138-negative cells sorted from bone marrow. All receptors come from a donor at least 40 years old with multiple myeloma. Both conserved end residues are part of each CDR3. A D gene is named only where the DNA matches it firmly.

V	J	length	D	CDR3
TRBV28	TRBJ1-5	14	.	CASSRDGGDQPQHF
TRBV5-1	TRBJ2-3	15	.	CASSFGGISTDTQYF
TRBV29-1	TRBJ2-5	9	.	CSAGETQYF
TRBV11-2	TRBJ2-1	15	.	CASSLDLVTNNEQFF
TRBV29-1	TRBJ2-5	13	.	CSVGQGRQETQYF
TRBV7-9	TRBJ2-2	14	.	CASSLQSVTGELFF
TRBV19	TRBJ1-1	15	.	CASSDWTTGSVEAFF
TRBV2	TRBJ2-1	14	.	CASTRRSSYNEQLF
TRBV28	TRBJ2-2	15	.	CASSPSLGQTGELFF
TRBV28	TRBJ1-4	14	.	CASSLGQNGEKLFF